The 20 T cell receptor beta chains reported below all come from one sample, sequenced in a study of T-cell reconstitution after alpha-beta-depleted transplantation in children. The authors prepared the TCRbeta library with unique molecular identifiers. TCRdb itself ran the PCR reads through MiXCR, one entry per CDR3 protein. In the table there are some 200,000 distinct CDR3 sequences, roughly 7.1% of which are singletons. The sample consisted of PBMCs, taken before TCRalphabeta/CD19-depleted stem cell transplant. The receptors originated from a boy aged 2 to 9 with acute lymphoblastic leukemia, due to receive a stem cell transplant.

This clonotype has ten or more counts. The chain carries TRBV6-5 and TRBJ2-1, with D tentatively TRBD1 (5 bases). The CDR3 runs to 16 residues. Per the germline V gene, CDR1 is MNHEY and CDR2 is SVGAGI. V shed 6 bases and J shed 3 bases, with 18 bases lying between them. The CDR3 coding sequence is TGTGCCAGCAGCGGTACAGGCGCGGCATTCTACAATGAGCAGTTCTTC. The encoded protein is CASSGTGAAFYNEQFF.

This clonotype has a count of ten or more. This chain links TRBV11-2 with TRBJ2-7; no reliable D call. The CDR3 totals 12 residues. The ends were cut back, 1 base at V and 6 bases at J, with 7 bases in the middle. Per germline, CDR1 SGHAT and CDR2 FQNNGV. CDR3 protein: CASSLVGVEQYF. The CDR3 DNA is TGTGCCAGCAGCTTAGTTGGCGTCGAGCAGTACTTC.

This clonotype was detected many times. The rearrangement links TRBV12-3 or TRBV12-4 to TRBJ1-2, with D maybe TRBD1 (5 bases). Between the trimmed V and J ends, which lost 8 bases and 8 bases, there was a span of 15 bases. This CDR3 is built from 12 residues. The CDR3 region has the DNA TGTGCCAGCCGGGGGGGGTCTTGGGGCTACACCTTC. The encoded protein is CASRGGSWGYTF.

This clonotype was detected only a few times. The chain carries TRBV20-1 and TRBJ2-2; TRBD2 matches at 8 bases. Germline lookup yields CDR1 DFQATT and CDR2 SNEGSKA (reference sequence). V lost 0 bases and J lost 6; bases outside the gene matches: 6. This CDR3 comprises 15 residues. CDR3 nucleotides: TGCAGTGCTAGAGAGGAGACGGGGGGGGCCGGGGAGCTGTTTTTT. It encodes CSAREETGGAGELFF.

This chain connects TRBV5-1 to TRBJ1-1; 9 bases are a match to TRBD1. The CDR3 runs 14 residues. Per the germline V gene, CDR1 is SGHRS and CDR2 is YFSETQ. The trim removed 3 bases at V and 0 bases at J, leaving 0 bases unmatched. The CDR3 DNA follows: TGCGCCAGCAGCTGGACAGGGGTGAACACTGAAGCTTTCTTT. As protein: CASSWTGVNTEAFF. The full variable domain, in which reference TRBV5-1 and TRBJ1-1 provide the parts outside the CDR3, is KAGVTQTPRYLIKTRGQQVTLSCSPISGHRSVSWYQQTPGQGLQFLFEYFSETQRNKGNFPGRFSGRQFSNSRSEMNVSTLELGDSALYLCASSWTGVNTEAFFGQGTRLTVV.

This clonotype appeared many times. V is TRBV20-1 and J is TRBJ2-3, with 8 bases identical to TRBD2. Germline V CDR1 and CDR2: DFQATT, SNEGSKA (reference sequence). The CDR3 runs to 15 residues. V trimming: 6 bases; J trimming: 6 bases; junction bases outside the gene matches: 14. The CDR3 reads CSANIGVAGPDTQYF. The DNA for the CDR3 is TGCAGTGCCAATATTGGAGTAGCGGGACCGGATACGCAGTATTTT.

This clonotype was seen ten or more times. The rearrangement joins TRBV2 to TRBJ1-5; no definite D call. V lost 4 bases and J 5 bases, leaving 12 bases between the germline ends. The CDR3 runs 14 residues. In germline, CDR1 is SNHLY, CDR2 FYNNEI. CDR3 sequence: CASSVRIIDQPQHF. CDR3 coding DNA: TGTGCCAGCAGTGTTAGGATTATCGATCAGCCCCAGCATTTT.

This clonotype was detected only a few times. The rearrangement links TRBV7-6 to TRBJ2-5; tentatively, D is TRBD1 (5 bases). This CDR3 spans 14 amino acids. The V end lost 4 bases, the J end lost 5 bases, and 14 bases lay between the germline ends. Per germline, CDR1 SGHVS and CDR2 FNYEAQ. The CDR3 protein is CASSSSQGTETQYF. CDR3 nucleotides: TGTGCCAGCAGCTCAAGTCAGGGTACGGAGACCCAGTACTTC. The variable domain in full, with the rest retrieved from reference TRBV7-6 and TRBJ2-5, is GAGVSQSPRYKVTKRGQDVALRCDPISGHVSLYWYRQALGQGPEFLTYFNYEAQQDKSGLPNDRFSAERPEGSISTLTIQRTEQRDSAMYRCASSSSQGTETQYFGPGTRLLVL.

V is TRBV27 and J is TRBJ2-6; D perhaps matches TRBD1 (5 bases). V was shortened by 7 bases and J by 0 bases, with 7 bases between the two germline ends. The germline V gene encodes CDR1 MNHEY and CDR2 SMNVEV (reference sequence). The length of the CDR3 is 14 residues. In DNA, the CDR3 is TGTGCCAGCAATACAGGCTCTGGGGCCAACGTCCTGACTTTC. Its translation: CASNTGSGANVLTF.

This clonotype has just a few counts. The V call is TRBV6-5, the J call TRBJ1-4; TRBD1 aligns across 7 bases. Losses at the gene ends were 4 bases for V and 6 bases for J; bases not matched to a gene: 2. Germline V gives CDR1 MNHEY, CDR2 SVGAGI. This CDR3 has 13 residues. CDR3 residues: CASSSDRDEKLFF. The CDR3 DNA reads TGTGCCAGCAGTTCCGACAGGGATGAAAAACTGTTTTTT.

This clonotype was found many times. The chain is built from TRBV7-9 and TRBJ1-4; D unresolved. From germline, CDR1 is SEHNR and CDR2 FQNEAQ (reference sequence). The length of the CDR3 is 13 residues. The V end lost 1 base, the J end lost 7 bases, and 7 bases lay between the germline ends. The CDR3, as DNA: TGTGCCAGCAGCTTAGGGCAGGTTGAAAAACTGTTTTTT. Amino acid sequence: CASSLGQVEKLFF.

The rearrangement links TRBV7-2 to TRBJ2-1; D gene uncertain. CDR1 is SGHTA, CDR2 FQGNSA, per germline. This CDR3 comprises 15 residues. Trimming stripped 2 bases from V and 5 bases from J, with 13 bases between. CDR3 amino acids: CASSLFSLRNNEQFF. The CDR3 DNA is TGTGCCAGCAGCTTATTCTCACTCCGGAACAATGAGCAGTTCTTC.

The chain combines TRBV6-5 with TRBJ2-7, with a tentative D call TRBD1 (6 bases). V lost 6 bases and J 9 bases, leaving 18 bases between the germline ends. CDR3 length: 13 residues. In germline, CDR1 is MNHEY, CDR2 SVGAGI. The CDR3 nucleotides are TGTGCCAGCAGCTTATTAAGACAGGCCCCGCAGTACTTC. It specifies CASSLLRQAPQYF.

The rearrangement uses TRBV11-2 and TRBJ2-3; TRBD2 aligns across 11 bases. This CDR3 has 18 residues. Germline CDR1 reads SGHAT; CDR2 reads FQNNGV. With V trimmed by 1 base and J by 0 bases, 6 bases remained unmatched. This CDR3 reads CASSLVFGTSGSTDTQYF. CDR3 nucleotides: TGTGCCAGCAGCTTAGTTTTCGGGACTAGCGGTAGCACAGATACGCAGTATTTT. Complete variable domain (other parts from reference TRBV11-2 and TRBJ2-3): EAGVAQSPRYKIIEKRQSVAFWCNPISGHATLYWYQQILGQGPKLLIQFQNNGVVDDSQLPKDRFSAERLKGVDSTLKIQPAKLEDSAVYLCASSLVFGTSGSTDTQYFGPGTRLTVL.

This clonotype came up many times. The gene calls are TRBV27 and TRBJ2-7; D ambiguous. V dropped 6 bases and J dropped 9 bases, with 12 bases sitting between them. This CDR3 spans 11 amino acids. Germline V lookup: CDR1 MNHEY, CDR2 SMNVEV (reference sequence). CDR3 sequence (DNA): TGTGCCAGCAGCTCAACCAAGGGGCAGTACTTC. The encoded protein is CASSSTKGQYF.

The chain employs TRBV6-5 and TRBJ1-1; 9 positions match TRBD1. The CDR3 covers 15 residues. Germline V CDR1 and CDR2: MNHEY, SVGAGI. J lost 4 bases, V lost 2 bases, and 5 bases had no gene match. CDR3 sequence reads: CASSYGTGSSTEAFF. The CDR3 DNA reads as TGTGCCAGCAGTTACGGGACAGGGAGTTCCACTGAAGCTTTCTTT.

The chain links TRBV7-9 to TRBJ2-7, with D unclear. V lost 5 bases, J lost 3 bases, and 17 bases lay in between. In germline, CDR1 is SEHNR, CDR2 FQNEAQ (reference sequence). This CDR3 has 15 amino acids. Here the CDR3 DNA reads TGTGCCAGCAGCCTCTCCGGCCCTACGAGCTACGAGCAGTACTTC. Its protein is CASSLSGPTSYEQYF.

Ten or more counts support this clonotype. In nucleotides, the CDR3 is TGCGCCAGCAGCTTGGTTGCGGGAGGAGTAGATACGCAGTATTTT. This sequence encodes CASSLVAGGVDTQYF. The rearrangement links TRBV5-1 to TRBJ2-3; 8 bases fit TRBD2. J gave up 5 bases and V 0 bases, and 5 bases lay outside the gene matches. Germline V gene sequence: CDR1 SGHRS, CDR2 YFSETQ. This CDR3 has 15 residues. The full variable domain, its missing parts supplied by reference TRBV5-1 and TRBJ2-3, is KAGVTQTPRYLIKTRGQQVTLSCSPISGHRSVSWYQQTPGQGLQFLFEYFSETQRNKGNFPGRFSGRQFSNSRSEMNVSTLELGDSALYLCASSLVAGGVDTQYFGPGTRLTVL.

In this sample, this clonotype turned up many times. DNA for the CDR3: TGTGCCAGCAGCCTGGGACTAGCGGGAGCCCATGAGCAGTTCTTC. Its translation: CASSLGLAGAHEQFF. The rearrangement uses TRBV11-2 and TRBJ2-1; 14 positions match TRBD2. V lost 5 bases, J lost 8 bases, and 5 bases stayed unmatched. CDR1 and CDR2 from the germline V gene are SGHAT and FQNNGV. The CDR3 length is 15 residues. The whole variable domain, remainder taken from reference TRBV11-2 and TRBJ2-1, is EAGVAQSPRYKIIEKRQSVAFWCNPISGHATLYWYQQILGQGPKLLIQFQNNGVVDDSQLPKDRFSAERLKGVDSTLKIQPAKLEDSAVYLCASSLGLAGAHEQFFGPGTRLTVL.

This clonotype has a count of ten or more. The chain carries TRBV12-3 or TRBV12-4 and TRBJ2-1; D unclear. CDR3 size: 13 residues. V lost 6 bases and J lost 5, with 11 bases in between. CDR3 in amino acids: CASSPGSDNEQFF. The CDR3 region has the DNA TGTGCCAGCAGCCCTGGGTCGGACAATGAGCAGTTCTTC.